This T cell receptor (beta chain) was observed in a study of blood T cell repertoires in COVID-19 (dated by TCRdb to 2020 to 2022). With respect to the entire study: Samples covering the acute and convalescent phases of COVID-19 were provided by collaborators in the United States, Italy and Spain. The sample metadata nearly always contained a de-identified subject ID, COVID-19 status, age in years and sex. The dataset comprised deeply sampled blood TCRbeta repertoires from subjects exposed to, actively infected with, or recovered from COVID-19. The repertoires were released in a freely available public database intended as a resource for research on the immune response to SARS-CoV-2. Samples came from the ongoing ImmuneRACE study (first 160 participants) plus 1,254 subjects from 6 global collaborators. HLA class I and class II types, where available, came from metadata supplied by the sample provider rather than from assay-based typing. The material from the prospective study consisted of cDNA or gDNA derived from T cells, B-cell-depleted T cells, or PBMCs. What the research found in general, with its limitations: How much clinical and demographic metadata was included differed by source and by participant, and the metadata was provided uncurated.

Comment on this clone: Its antigen is currently not known. No per-base quality is available; no much larger clone lies one base away.

A second Seattle source provided samples from volunteer blood donors who had recovered from COVID-19. Whole blood was collected in K2EDTA tubes by collaborating institutions according to the institutions' own protocols. For TCRbeta analysis, collaborator samples were shipped as frozen whole blood, as isolated PBMCs, or as DNA extracted from either sample type. The CDR3 runs 11 residues from the cysteine to the phenylalanine. The entry retains the CDR3 DNA only, 33 bases that are in frame from base 1. V is shortened by 5 bases, J by 10 bases, and the region joining them spans 8 bases. CDR1 is given as SNHLY and CDR2 as FYNNEI, both from the germline V gene. The immunoSEQ Assay, a bias-controlled multiplex PCR, was used to amplify TCRbeta CDR3 regions from genomic DNA. The original pipeline was this. Within the assay, amplification of reference gene primers was used to estimate how many nucleated cells each sample contained. To quantify the absolute abundance of each unique TCRbeta CDR3 rearrangement, sequence reads were collapsed and filtered. For each sample, productive Simpson clonality was calculated by taking the square root of Simpson's diversity index across productive rearrangements. TCRdb re-hosts the immuneACCESS table, in-frame sequences only. Its copies lack some clones; in the studies checked, an unresolved V gene accounts for under half of them, and the cause for the rest is not known. V and J calls and clone size come straight from that table; D and trimming were deduced from the DNA. The table for this sample lists 250,000 to 350,000 clones; approximately 86% of them were counted only once. The ten top clones hold 2% to 2.5% of the sample.

This receptor chain uses TRBV2 and TRBJ1-4; too little of a D gene remains to name it. This clonotype was sampled from a woman aged 45-65 years who had recovered from COVID-19. Sequenced material: peripheral blood. The bases read TGTGCCAGCAGTCAAGGCGTAAAACTGTTTTTT. Its protein is CASSQGVKLFF.